This T cell receptor (beta chain) emerged from a study of cytotoxic CD8 clonotypes in ibrutinib-treated CLL. At the level of the study: After a median of 68 months, 14 patients stayed remitted and around 12 progressed; responses had been partial in some 25 and complete in 2.

In germline, CDR1 is SGHRS, CDR2 YFSETQ. The CDR3 runs 16 residues. V dropped 2 bases and J dropped 1; count of bases not matched to a gene: 5. Frozen PBMC stocks contributed approximately 2.1 micrograms of genomic DNA to the TCR beta libraries. General study points: Having risen at ibrutinib response, clonality had fallen back toward baseline by progression. While tracking circulating CD8+ T-cell counts, baseline clonality exceeded that of age-matched healthy donors.

The protocol was immunoSEQ multiplex PCR, while the TCRdb copy is restricted to in-frame clones and leaves out a portion. The top ten hold 15% of the sample, which has hundreds of thousands of clones, 70% seen once. Of note for this clone: Its cognate antigen is unknown.

The chain recombines TRBV5-1 with TRBJ2-2; 7 bases line up with TRBD2. The sample consisted of PBMCs, taken after 24 months of ibrutinib treatment. The TCR originated in a human donor with chronic lymphocytic leukemia. The CDR3 here is CASSFSERENTGELFF. DNA for the CDR3: TGCGCCAGCAGCTTCTCGGAGCGGGAGAACACCGGGGAGCTGTTTTTT.